This TCR beta chain emerged from a study of shared clonotypes between healthy human individuals. The deep-level immunoSEQ assay was used. Here immunoSEQ multiplex PCR was the method, and the copy in TCRdb shows in-frame clones only, minus some. The table shows roughly 1,800,000 clones, with just under 95% occurring only once. Naivety among CD8 cells was defined by CD45RO negativity and positive CCR7 selection, thereby excluding terminally differentiated effector memory CD45RA+ cells. CDR1 and CDR2 (germline): MDHEN, SYDVKM. Losses at the gene ends were 8 bases for V and 8 bases for J; bases not matched to a gene: 11. This CDR3 comprises 16 residues. General study findings and limits: Sampling used blood alone; tissue repertoires probably differ.

About this clone: Its antigen remains unknown.

This TCR was recovered from a man aged 18-30 years in good health. The rearrangement links TRBV28 to TRBJ1-6; 11 positions match TRBD1. The sequenced material came from naive CD8+ T cells sorted from blood. The CDR3 region has the DNA TGTGCCAGCCGACTTTCGTGGGACAGGGGGTATTCACCCCTCCACTTT. Amino acid sequence: CASRLSWDRGYSPLHF.